Given below is one TCR beta chain in context. Its target antigen remains unknown. Base qualities are not provided; no much larger clone lies one nucleotide away. Taken with the paper, the label for time point translates to: baseline, week 1 (first vaccination visit). What this sample's treatment or condition label stands for: pre-vaccination baseline after standard-of-care therapy. The donors had newly diagnosed IDH1-mutant astrocytomas of WHO grade 3 or 4 that showed loss of nuclear ATRX. The samples were drawn from NOA16, a multicentre, single-arm, open-label phase I trial in Germany that tested a mutant IDH1 peptide vaccine in humans for the first time. Blood drawn at visit V03 was used as the baseline sample for immunogenicity testing. Genomic DNA for TCRB sequencing was extracted from EDTA blood using the DNeasy Blood and Tissue Kit. The data are from a study of a mutant IDH1 vaccine in newly diagnosed glioma (dated by TCRdb to the early 2020s). About the study as a whole: Of the approximately 35 treated patients, approximately 60% were male and around 40% were female, and the mean age was 40.4 years. Peripheral blood was collected at six visits: V03 (baseline), V05, V07, V10, V12 and V13. Before enrollment, patients had received standard therapy of radiotherapy alone, temozolomide alone, or radiochemotherapy with temozolomide; most received the combination. Longitudinal TCRB deep sequencing was done for some 25 treated patients, wherever samples were available for exploratory analyses. Results the study describes overall, beyond this receptor: It was noted by the authors that analyses of patient blood samples could not be reproduced owing to sample limitations. Immune responses induced by the vaccine were seen in around 94% of patients across multiple MHC alleles. No apparent relationship was observed between pseudoprogression and alterations in the top peripheral T cell clonotypes detected by TCRB sequencing. Availability determined which PBMC samples were chosen for TCRB deep sequencing.

Libraries were prepared through the immunoSEQ multiplex PCR assay. Rearranged TCR beta chain sequences were amplified with the hsTCRB Kit following the manufacturer's protocol. Sequencing of TCRB libraries was carried out on an Illumina MiSeq. On the study's bioinformatics: The proprietary platform of the kit vendor was used for demultiplexing, trimming and gene mapping. The immuneACCESS repertoire file appears here via TCRdb, limited to in-frame rearrangements. These files lack a portion of the clones; in checked studies, under half of the deficit traces to unresolved V genes, and the cause of the others is not known. The V and J calls and clone size come from that table; D and trimming were worked out from the DNA. Recorded for this sample are about 92,000 clones; approximately 83% of them occurred a single time. In total, the top ten clones hold around 7% of the sample. The V and J ends are trimmed by 4 bases and 4 bases, leaving 14 bases between them. Including cysteine and phenylalanine, the CDR3 has 14 amino acids. The read is trimmed to its CDR3 DNA, 42 bases read in frame from base 1. The germline V gene sets CDR1 to SGDLS and CDR2 to YYNGEE.

The material sequenced was PBMCs, taken from a glioma patient treated with radiotherapy, temozolomide or both. Recombination joined TRBV9 with TRBJ2-5, and perhaps TRBD1 as D gene, on 6 matching bases. The TCR was taken from a woman in her forties or fifties with glioma. The bases read TGTGCCAGCAGCCTGGGGGCCCGACGAGAGACCCAGTACTTC. This sequence encodes CASSLGARRETQYF.